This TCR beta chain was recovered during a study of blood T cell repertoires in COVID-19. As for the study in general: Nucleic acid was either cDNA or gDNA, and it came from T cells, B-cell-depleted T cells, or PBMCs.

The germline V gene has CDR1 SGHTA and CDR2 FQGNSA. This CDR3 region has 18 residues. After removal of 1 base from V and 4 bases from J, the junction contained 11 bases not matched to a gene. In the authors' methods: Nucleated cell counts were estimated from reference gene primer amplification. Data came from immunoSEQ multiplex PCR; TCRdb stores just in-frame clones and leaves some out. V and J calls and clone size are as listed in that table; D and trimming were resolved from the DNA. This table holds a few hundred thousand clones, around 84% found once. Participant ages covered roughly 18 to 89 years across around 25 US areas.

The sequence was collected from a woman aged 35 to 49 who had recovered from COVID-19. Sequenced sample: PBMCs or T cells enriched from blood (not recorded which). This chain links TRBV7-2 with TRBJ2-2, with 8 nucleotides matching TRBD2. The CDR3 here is CASSLDLPGGSGTGELFF. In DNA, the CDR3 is TGTGCCAGCAGCTTAGACTTGCCGGGAGGGAGCGGCACCGGGGAGCTGTTTTTT.